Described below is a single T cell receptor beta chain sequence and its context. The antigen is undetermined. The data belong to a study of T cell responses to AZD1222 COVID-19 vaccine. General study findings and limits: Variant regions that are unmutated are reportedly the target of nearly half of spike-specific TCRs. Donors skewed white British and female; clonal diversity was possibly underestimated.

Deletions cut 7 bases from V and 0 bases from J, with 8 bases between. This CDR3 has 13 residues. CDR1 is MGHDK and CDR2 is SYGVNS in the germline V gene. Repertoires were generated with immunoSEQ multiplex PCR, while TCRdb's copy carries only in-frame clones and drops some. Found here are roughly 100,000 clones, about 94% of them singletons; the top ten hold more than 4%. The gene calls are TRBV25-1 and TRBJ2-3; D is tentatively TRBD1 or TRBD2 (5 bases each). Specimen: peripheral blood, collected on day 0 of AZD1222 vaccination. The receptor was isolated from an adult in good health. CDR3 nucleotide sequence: TGTGCCAGCAACCGGGACAGCACAGATACGCAGTATTTT. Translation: CASNRDSTDTQYF.